This T cell receptor (beta chain) originates from a study of T cell responses to AZD1222 COVID-19 vaccine (dated by TCRdb to the early 2020s). About the study as a whole: AZD1222 recipients whose second dose came at about 4 weeks and those whose second dose came at about 12 weeks were combined into one group, since spike-specific TCR depth and breadth did not differ between the two schedules. TCR sequencing covered 230 or so trial participants: 207 given two doses of AZD1222 and some 25 given two doses of MenACWY control vaccine. Trial participants were enrolled into age subgroups of 18-55, 56-69 and 70-plus years, which contained roughly 150, 30 and 60 TCR-sequenced participants, respectively. The study at large found these results: Because no day 14 peak-response samples were available, the repertoires could be characterized only after the peak T cell response. Nearly half of unique spike-specific TCRs reportedly recognized epitopes outside regions mutated in the B.1.351 and B.1.1.7 variants. In the small 56-69-year group, the increase in depth fell short of significance, most likely because of low power. Most participants were white British and females outnumbered males, and the authors suggested that clonal diversity may have been underestimated. Conclusions about previously exposed vaccinees were limited because only six AZD1222 recipients were SARS-CoV-2 seropositive at baseline. Spike-specific TCR breadth and depth rose significantly after two AZD1222 doses compared with day 0 and with MenACWY recipients. The vaccine-associated CD4 TCRs covered the entire spike protein, and the dominant responses fell in regions 160-218 and 743-854.

The time point label for this specimen denotes: baseline before first vaccination. Vaccinee samples came from UK trials COV001 and COV002, including a single-blind randomized controlled phase 2/3 trial of AZD1222 (ChAdOx1 nCoV-19) in healthy adults. Trial participant PBMC samples were collected at day 0 and day 28 after the second dose for TCRbeta chain sequencing. The CDR3 regions of human TCRbeta chains were subjected to immunosequencing. Per the source publication's procedure: Repertoire TCRs were checked for matches against a reference library of SARS-CoV-2-specific TCRs that had been generated using the MIRA antigen-specificity platform. Breadth was defined as the fraction of unique TCRs that were SARS-CoV-2-associated, and depth was defined as the fraction of total T cells that were SARS-CoV-2-associated. Using the MIRA data, each spike-specific TCR was assigned both to the spike region to which the TCR was reactive and to a CD4 or CD8 class. Log10-transformed breadth and depth values were compared by one-way ANOVA with Sidak's multiple comparisons tests. TCRdb retrieved this table from immuneACCESS and kept in-frame rearrangements only. Not all clones are present; in checked studies, unresolved V genes account for under half, and no reason is known for the remainder. That table furnishes V, J and clone size, whereas the DNA furnished D and trimming. For this sample there are about 140,000 clones; 85% to 95% appear just once. Of the sample, about 5% falls within the top ten clones.

CDR1 MNHEY and CDR2 SVGAGI are derived from the germline V gene. Spanning cysteine to phenylalanine, the CDR3 consists of 16 amino acids. Of all the DNA, just the CDR3 is kept, 48 bases in frame from base 1. The germline ends are 10 bases apart after V is trimmed by 0 bases and J by 2 bases. As for this clone: Its antigen is still unknown. Within one base of it there is no much larger clone, and no base qualities were kept.

The clonotype originates from an adult in good health. The sequence links TRBV6-5 to TRBJ2-2; a weak D assignment points to TRBD1 (5 bases agree). Sequenced material: peripheral blood, taken on day 0 of AZD1222 vaccination. CDR3 loop: CASSYSPQGNTGELFF. The base sequence is TGTGCCAGCAGTTACTCCCCCCAGGGTAACACCGGGGAGCTGTTTTTT.